The rows below give T cell receptor beta chains drawn from one sample of a study of blood T cell repertoires in COVID-19. The protocol was immunoSEQ multiplex PCR, while the TCRdb copy is restricted to in-frame clones and leaves out a portion. The data hold over 250,000 clones, with approximately 85% observed a single time. Sequences were obtained from peripheral blood. Receptors were obtained from a woman in her sixties or seventies with acute or convalescent COVID-19. CDR3s leave out the opening cysteine and the closing phenylalanine or tryptophan. The order of the fields is V gene, CDR3 protein.

TRBV6-5,ASRGLGEAF
TRBV6-2/TRBV6-3,ASSYSKGGGEKLF
TRBV11-2,ASSSTDRGGQPQH
TRBV3-1/TRBV3-2,ASSQDGAGQH
TRBV7-3,ASSSSPSTGGTGELF
TRBV30,AWSPVSYGYT
TRBV11-1,ASSLAAGGTEAF
TRBV2,ASSEGGGTDTQY
TRBV28,ASSPRERGGTDTQY
TRBV2,ASRPPLTGNYGYT
TRBV6-5,ASSITGGDYEQY
TRBV2,ASKGGLRNTEAF
TRBV7-2,ASSPTRDYGYT
TRBV5-1,ASSPDGQNNSPLH
TRBV11-2,ASSPERRNTIY
TRBV12-5,ASGLGSQGLGYGYT
TRBV5-1,ASSRSGTGGFDEQF
TRBV7-2,ASRRGTSGNTIY
TRBV7-6,ASSLTPPSGNNQPQH
TRBV3-1/TRBV3-2,ASSQPKPGLAGHEQY
TRBV5-4,ASSSSTDTQY
TRBV20-1,SASNQRGFTDTQY
TRBV18,ASSPGPSRTDTQY
TRBV5-1,ASSLEQLKTEAF
TRBV11-2,ASSLVPGDLTNTQY
TRBV19,ASSQSGLNQPQH
TRBV3-1/TRBV3-2,ASSRRDRGSGGYT
TRBV5-1,ASSSGDGPYEQY
TRBV5-6,ASSLRGGRHEQF
TRBV19,ASSMRSTITDTQY
TRBV6-5,ASSYQGWANTEAF
TRBV7-8,ASSGGSYGYT
TRBV2,ASSLTSPRVYNEQF
TRBV4-1,ASSQMRLGGPQH
TRBV27,ASSPASSGGYEQY
TRBV11-2,ASSLDLEVEQF
TRBV4-1,ASSQGTSGPLNTQY
TRBV7-9,ASSLEGNYNTEAF
TRBV12-3/TRBV12-4,ASSLQGPTEAF
TRBV6-5,ASRSTSFREQF
TRBV18,ASSGGQISGNEKLF
TRBV3-1/TRBV3-2,ASSRLGLAGGYEQY
TRBV4-1,ASSPLYQGYGYT
TRBV5-4,ASTPGGDYNSPLH
TRBV5-4,ASSPGQGISGGYT
TRBV28,ASRPPGTGYGYGYT
TRBV19,ASSDRVRPGELF
TRBV30,AWRLTERPNEKLF
TRBV5-1,ASSLGGPASTDTQY
TRBV9,ASSPSSTSGGAETQY
TRBV12-3/TRBV12-4,ASRPGGREKLF
TRBV6-5,ASSYGTGGSELF
TRBV15,ATSRPGTFRDGSYNEQF
TRBV11-3,ASSLDGQLEETQY